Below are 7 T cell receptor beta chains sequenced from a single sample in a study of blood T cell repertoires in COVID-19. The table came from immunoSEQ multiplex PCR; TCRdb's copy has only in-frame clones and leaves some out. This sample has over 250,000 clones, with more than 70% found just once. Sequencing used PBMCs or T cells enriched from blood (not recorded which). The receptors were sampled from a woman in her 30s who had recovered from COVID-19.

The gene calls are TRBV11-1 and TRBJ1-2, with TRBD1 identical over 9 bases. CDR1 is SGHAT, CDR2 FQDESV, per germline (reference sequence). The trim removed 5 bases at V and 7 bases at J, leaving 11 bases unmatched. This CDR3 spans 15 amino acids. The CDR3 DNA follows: TGTGCCAGCAGCCCCCGGACAGGGGAGTTTCGTGGCTACACCTTC. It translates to CASSPRTGEFRGYTF.

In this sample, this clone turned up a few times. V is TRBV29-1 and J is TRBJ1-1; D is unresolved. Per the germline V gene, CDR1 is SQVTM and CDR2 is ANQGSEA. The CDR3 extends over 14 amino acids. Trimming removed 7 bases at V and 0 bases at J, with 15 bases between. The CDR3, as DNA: TGCAGCGGGGCCAACCCGAGGGTGAACACTGAAGCTTTCTTT. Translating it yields CSGANPRVNTEAFF.

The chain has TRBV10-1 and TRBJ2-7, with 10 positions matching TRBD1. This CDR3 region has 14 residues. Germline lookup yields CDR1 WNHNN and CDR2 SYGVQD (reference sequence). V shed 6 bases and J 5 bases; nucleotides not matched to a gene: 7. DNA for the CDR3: TGCGCCAGCAGGGACCGCGGGACAGGGGACGAGCAGTACTTC. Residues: CASRDRGTGDEQYF.

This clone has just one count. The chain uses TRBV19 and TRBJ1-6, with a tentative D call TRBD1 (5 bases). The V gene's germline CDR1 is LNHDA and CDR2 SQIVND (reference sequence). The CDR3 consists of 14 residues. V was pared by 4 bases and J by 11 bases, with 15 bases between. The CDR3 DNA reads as TGTGCCAGTAGTAAGGGGTCAACGGTGACACCCCTCCACTTT. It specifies CASSKGSTVTPLHF.

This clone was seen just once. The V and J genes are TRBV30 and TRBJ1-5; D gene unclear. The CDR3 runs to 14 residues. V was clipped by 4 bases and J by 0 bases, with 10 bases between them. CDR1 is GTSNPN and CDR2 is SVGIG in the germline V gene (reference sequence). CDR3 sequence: CAWKRPDSNQPQHF. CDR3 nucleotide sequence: TGTGCCTGGAAGCGGCCAGATAGCAATCAGCCCCAGCATTTT. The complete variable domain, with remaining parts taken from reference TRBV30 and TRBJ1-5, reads SQTIHQWPATLVQPVGSPLSLECTVEGTSNPNLYWYRQAAGRGLQLLFYSVGIGQISSEVPQNLSASRPQDRQFILSSKKLLLSDSGFYLCAWKRPDSNQPQHFGDGTRLSIL.

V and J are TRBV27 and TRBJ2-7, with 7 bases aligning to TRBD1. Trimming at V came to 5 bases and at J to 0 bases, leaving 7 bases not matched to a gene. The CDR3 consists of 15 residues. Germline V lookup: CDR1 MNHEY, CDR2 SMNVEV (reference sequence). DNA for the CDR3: TGTGCCAGCAGTAAACAGGGGTCCCCCTCCTACGAGCAGTACTTC. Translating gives CASSKQGSPSYEQYF.

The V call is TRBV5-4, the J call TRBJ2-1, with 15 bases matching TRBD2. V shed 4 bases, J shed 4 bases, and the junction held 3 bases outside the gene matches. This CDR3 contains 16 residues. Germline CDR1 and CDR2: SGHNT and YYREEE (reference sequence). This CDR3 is CASSRTSGGVYNEQFF. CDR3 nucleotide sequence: TGTGCCAGCAGCCGGACTAGCGGGGGGGTATACAATGAGCAGTTCTTC.